These T cell receptor beta chains were read from a single sample in a study of early stage breast cancer tumors. TCRdb keeps only in-frame clones here, not all; method: immunoSEQ multiplex PCR. This sample has just over 70,000 clones, with around four fifths found just once. Sequencing was done on a sample of blood. These receptors were collected from a person aged 55-75 years with breast cancer. The CDR3 runs from the conserved cysteine through the conserved F or W. A D gene is named only where the DNA matches it firmly. Not every row has a clone size; where given, it reads once, few, many or a size class.

abundance: .; j_gene: TRBJ1-2; len: 17; d_gene: TRBD1; v_gene: TRBV28; CDR3aa: CASSLGRTGADNYGYTF; CDR3nt: TGTGCCAGCAGTTTAGGCCGAACAGGGGCCGATAACTATGGCTACACCTTC
abundance: .; j_gene: TRBJ1-5; len: 13; d_gene: TRBD1; v_gene: TRBV6-6; CDR3aa: CASSLDRRQPQHF; CDR3nt: TGTGCCAGCAGCCTGGACAGGCGGCAGCCCCAGCATTTT
abundance: .; j_gene: TRBJ2-5; len: 16; d_gene: TRBD1; v_gene: TRBV7-2; CDR3aa: CASSARTGGREETQYF; CDR3nt: TGTGCCAGCAGCGCAAGGACAGGGGGCAGGGAAGAGACCCAGTACTTC
abundance: .; j_gene: TRBJ2-1; len: 14; d_gene: TRBD1; v_gene: TRBV5-6; CDR3aa: CASSLRDSNNEQFF; CDR3nt: TGTGCCAGCAGCTTGCGGGACAGCAACAATGAGCAGTTCTTC
abundance: .; j_gene: TRBJ2-3; len: 20; d_gene: TRBD2; v_gene: TRBV5-1; CDR3aa: CASSLRLGTSGRWFPDTQYF; CDR3nt: TGCGCCAGCAGCTTGCGTTTGGGGACTAGCGGGAGGTGGTTCCCAGATACGCAGTATTTT
abundance: .; j_gene: TRBJ2-4; len: 14; d_gene: .; v_gene: TRBV7-9; CDR3aa: CASSLALTGNIQYF; CDR3nt: TGTGCCAGCAGCTTAGCGTTGACCGGCAACATTCAGTACTTC
abundance: .; j_gene: TRBJ2-5; len: 15; d_gene: .; v_gene: TRBV5-6; CDR3aa: CASSLIRGQEETQYF; CDR3nt: TGTGCCAGCAGCTTGATTAGGGGACAAGAAGAGACCCAGTACTTC
abundance: .; j_gene: TRBJ1-5; len: 15; d_gene: TRBD1; v_gene: TRBV6-5; CDR3aa: CASRATGGSNQPQHF; CDR3nt: TGTGCCAGCAGGGCGACAGGGGGTAGCAATCAGCCCCAGCATTTT
abundance: once; j_gene: TRBJ2-7; len: 11; d_gene: .; v_gene: TRBV10-3; CDR3aa: CAISEGALGYF; CDR3nt: TGTGCCATCAGTGAAGGGGCCCTTGGGTACTTC
abundance: .; j_gene: TRBJ1-2; len: 18; d_gene: .; v_gene: TRBV4-2; CDR3aa: CASSVRTASKRSNYGYTF; CDR3nt: TGTGCCAGCAGCGTCCGGACAGCCTCTAAGCGTAGTAACTATGGCTACACCTTC
abundance: .; j_gene: TRBJ2-2; len: 14; d_gene: .; v_gene: TRBV2; CDR3aa: CASSSSRGQGELFF; CDR3nt: TGTGCCAGCAGTTCCTCACGCGGGCAGGGGGAGCTGTTTTTT
abundance: .; j_gene: TRBJ2-1; len: 15; d_gene: .; v_gene: TRBV5-4; CDR3aa: CASSPRDRSNNEQFF; CDR3nt: TGTGCCAGCAGCCCCAGGGATCGTAGTAACAATGAGCAGTTCTTC
abundance: .; j_gene: TRBJ2-7; len: 15; d_gene: TRBD1; v_gene: TRBV4-3; CDR3aa: CASSRNGQGAYEQYF; CDR3nt: TGCGCCAGCAGTCGAAATGGACAGGGTGCCTACGAGCAGTACTTC
abundance: .; j_gene: TRBJ2-3; len: 13; d_gene: .; v_gene: TRBV7-2; CDR3aa: CASSSASTDTQYF; CDR3nt: TGTGCCAGCAGCTCAGCCAGCACAGATACGCAGTATTTT
abundance: .; j_gene: TRBJ1-1; len: 13; d_gene: .; v_gene: TRBV5-5; CDR3aa: CASSFSMNTEAFF; CDR3nt: TGTGCCAGCAGCTTCTCAATGAACACTGAAGCTTTCTTT
abundance: few; j_gene: TRBJ2-7; len: 14; d_gene: .; v_gene: TRBV5-1; CDR3aa: CASRPQDLSYEQYF; CDR3nt: TGCGCCAGCAGGCCCCAGGACCTATCCTACGAGCAGTACTTC